These 25 T cell receptor beta chains were all obtained from the same sample, sequenced in a study of blood T cell repertoires in COVID-19. Generated by immunoSEQ multiplex PCR, the TCRdb table keeps only in-frame clones and is missing some. The data hold fewer than 70,000 clones, with roughly 86% observed a single time. The source material was peripheral blood. The receptor source for this set is a man aged 40-50 years with COVID-19, enrolled during active disease.

The gene calls are TRBV6-1 and TRBJ1-2; 7 nucleotides align to TRBD1. The CDR3 loop spans 15 amino acids. J lost 4 bases, V lost 1 base, and 6 bases had no gene match. The V gene's germline CDR1 is MNHNS and CDR2 SASEGT. For the CDR3, the DNA is TGTGCCAGCAGTGAAGGCACTAGGACAGGCTATGGCTACACCTTC. It translates to CASSEGTRTGYGYTF.

This chain connects TRBV9 to TRBJ1-1; D not certain. This CDR3 comprises 13 residues. Germline CDR1 SGDLS, CDR2 YYNGEE. V was clipped by 0 bases and J by 7 bases, with 10 bases between them. CDR3 residues: CASSVAVSGEAFF. In DNA form, the CDR3 reads TGTGCCAGCAGCGTAGCCGTCTCAGGTGAAGCTTTCTTT.

The chain uses TRBV4-1 and TRBJ1-2; 12 nucleotides line up with TRBD1. V gave up 3 bases and J gave up 7 bases; unmatched junction bases: 3. The germline gives CDR1 MGHRA, CDR2 YSYEKL. This CDR3 region has 14 residues. The CDR3 reads CASSQPGQGAGYTF. The CDR3 DNA reads TGCGCCAGCAGCCAGCCGGGACAGGGGGCTGGCTACACCTTC.

This clone was seen just once. The CDR3 sequence is CASGQEFRNEQFF. The CDR3 DNA reads as TGTGCCAGCGGACAGGAGTTCAGAAATGAGCAGTTCTTC. The chain is built from TRBV2 and TRBJ2-1; 7 bases are shared with TRBD1. CDR1 is SNHLY, CDR2 FYNNEI, per germline. The CDR3 spans 13 residues. Losses at the gene ends were 8 bases for V and 7 bases for J; bases not matched to a gene: 8. Variable domain in full (rest from reference TRBV2 and TRBJ2-1): EPEVTQTPSHQVTQMGQEVILRCVPISNHLYFYWYRQILGQKVEFLVSFYNNEISEKSEIFDDQFSVERPDGSNFTLKIRSTKLEDSAMYFCASGQEFRNEQFFGPGTRLTVL.

The rearrangement joins TRBV18 to TRBJ2-5, with 10 bases fitting TRBD1. This CDR3 contains 15 residues. V lost 6 bases and J lost 0; bases outside the gene matches: 4. The germline V gene encodes CDR1 KGHSH and CDR2 LQKENI. DNA for the CDR3: TGTGCCAGCTCCCTCGGGACAGGGGACCAAGAGACCCAGTACTTC. It translates to CASSLGTGDQETQYF.

The chain carries TRBV7-9 and TRBJ1-2; TRBD1 is a possible D gene (6 bases). The CDR3 is 13 amino acids. The germline gives CDR1 SEHNR, CDR2 FQNEAQ (reference sequence). Trimming shortened V by 5 bases and J by 7 bases, and 14 bases separated the two germline ends. This CDR3 reads CASSVQGSGGYTF. The CDR3 nucleotides read TGTGCCAGCAGCGTACAGGGTTCTGGTGGCTACACCTTC.

Here the CDR3 DNA reads TGTGCCAGCAGGGCCCCGGGGTATGGCTACACCTTC. Encoded protein: CASRAPGYGYTF. The V gene is TRBV12-3 or TRBV12-4, the J gene TRBJ1-2; D is uncertain. This CDR3 has 12 residues. V lost 6 bases to trimming and J lost 5 bases, with 10 bases between them.

The chain carries TRBV18 and TRBJ2-7; no clear D. This CDR3 spans 13 amino acids. Trimming took off 3 bases at V and 5 bases at J, with 11 bases between the two ends. Germline V gives CDR1 KGHSH, CDR2 LQKENI. In DNA form, the CDR3 reads TGTGCCAGCTCACCGGCGGTTTGGGACGAGCAGTACTTC. As protein: CASSPAVWDEQYF.

The rearrangement joins TRBV5-1 to TRBJ1-5; the D gene is possibly TRBD1 (6 bases). Germline assignment: CDR1 SGHRS and CDR2 YFSETQ. V lost 4 bases, J lost 4 bases, and 12 bases lay in between. This CDR3 has 14 amino acids. DNA for the CDR3: TGCGCCAGCAGCCCGGACAGTTTGAATCAGCCCCAGCATTTT. Its translation: CASSPDSLNQPQHF.

The V call is TRBV30, the J call TRBJ1-6, with 9 positions matching TRBD1. With 1 base clipped from V and 9 bases from J, the junction kept 13 bases outside the gene matches. Germline-derived CDR1 and CDR2 are GTSNPN and SVGIG (reference sequence). The CDR3 runs to 17 residues. The chain's CDR3 is CAWSGRLPGQGRSPLHF. The CDR3 region has the DNA TGTGCCTGGAGTGGGCGCCTTCCGGGACAGGGTCGTTCACCCCTCCACTTT. Combining the CDR3 with reference TRBV30 and TRBJ1-6 gives the whole variable domain SQTIHQWPATLVQPVGSPLSLECTVEGTSNPNLYWYRQAAGRGLQLLFYSVGIGQISSEVPQNLSASRPQDRQFILSSKKLLLSDSGFYLCAWSGRLPGQGRSPLHFGNGTRLTVT.

The chain combines TRBV3-1 (or the pseudogene TRBV3-2) with TRBJ2-7; tentative D call: TRBD1 (5 bases). Trimming took off 0 bases at V and 6 bases at J, with 9 bases between the two ends. CDR3 length equals 13 residues. The germline CDR1 and CDR2 sequences are LGHDT and YNNKEL (reference sequence). The DNA of the CDR3 is TGTGCCAGCAGCCAAGAGGGGCTCCCCGAGCAGTACTTC. Residues: CASSQEGLPEQYF.

This chain connects TRBV6-5 to TRBJ1-2; tentatively, D is TRBD1 (6 bases). The CDR3 is 15 residues long. Germline loops: CDR1 MNHEY, CDR2 SVGAGI. Deletions cut 3 bases from V and 2 bases from J, with 13 bases between. The CDR3, as DNA: TGTGCCAGCAGTTATTCCCTCGGACAGAACTATGGCTACACCTTC. This translates into CASSYSLGQNYGYTF.

This rearrangement joins TRBV28 to TRBJ1-6, with 8 bases identical to TRBD1. Trimming removed 7 bases from V and 9 bases from J; junction bases left unmatched: 8. The CDR3 sequence is 14 residues long. Per the germline V gene, CDR1 is MDHEN and CDR2 is SYDVKM. CDR3 in DNA: TGTGCCAGCAACCTCGGACAGGGAAGTTCACCCCTCCACTTT. Translated: CASNLGQGSSPLHF.

Only one count was recorded for this clone. The chain uses TRBV24-1 and TRBJ1-2, with a possible D match to TRBD1 (6 bases). The V gene lost 7 bases and the J gene lost 5 bases, with 7 bases spanning the gap. This CDR3 comprises 11 residues. The germline CDR1 and CDR2 sequences are KGHDR and SFDVKD. The CDR3: CATSQGYGYTF. In nucleotides, the CDR3 is TGTGCCACCAGCCAGGGGTATGGCTACACCTTC.

V usage is TRBV19 and J usage is TRBJ1-2; unclear D gene. Per the germline V gene, CDR1 is LNHDA and CDR2 is SQIVND (reference sequence). The CDR3 extends over 13 amino acids. V lost 7 bases, J lost 4 bases, and 13 bases lay in between. The CDR3 coding sequence is TGTGCCAGTATGTCCGGAGATTTCTATGGCTACACCTTC. As protein: CASMSGDFYGYTF.

This clone has a single count. This chain uses TRBV30 with TRBJ1-3; possible D gene TRBD1, 5 bases. V lost 2 bases and J 4 bases, leaving 9 bases between the germline ends. Germline loops: CDR1 GTSNPN, CDR2 SVGIG (reference sequence). The CDR3 loop spans 13 amino acids. Here the CDR3 reads CAWSLQGGNTIYF. In nucleotides, the CDR3 is TGTGCCTGGAGTTTGCAGGGAGGAAACACCATATATTTT.

Comment on this clone: At the DNA level, this CDR3 is encoded by other sequences in the same sample as well. The chain uses TRBV9 and TRBJ1-1; D may be TRBD1 (6 bases). V lost 0 bases and J lost 4, with 7 bases in between. Germline V gives CDR1 SGDLS, CDR2 YYNGEE. CDR3 length: 13 amino acids. The CDR3 is CASSVAQGTEAFF. CDR3 sequence (DNA): TGTGCCAGCAGCGTAGCACAGGGCACTGAAGCTTTCTTT. The entire variable domain, with the rest obtained from reference TRBV9 and TRBJ1-1, is as follows: DSGVTQTPKHLITATGQRVTLRCSPRSGDLSVYWYQQSLDQGLQFLIQYYNGEERAKGNILERFSAQQFPDLHSELNLSSLELGDSALYFCASSVAQGTEAFFGQGTRLTVV.

The rearrangement joins TRBV6-1 to TRBJ2-1, with a weak D call TRBD1 (6 bases). V lost 0 bases and J 0 bases, leaving 9 bases between the germline ends. The CDR3 runs 16 residues. CDR1 is MNHNS, CDR2 SASEGT, per germline. This CDR3 reads CASSEATGSSYNEQFF. DNA of the CDR3: TGTGCCAGCAGTGAAGCCACAGGGAGCTCCTACAATGAGCAGTTCTTC.

The chain recombines TRBV7-6 with TRBJ2-2, with 8 bases identical to TRBD2. In germline, CDR1 is SGHVS, CDR2 FNYEAQ. V was pared by 6 bases and J by 7 bases, with 4 bases of the junction left unmatched. The CDR3 extends over 13 amino acids. As DNA, the CDR3 is TGTGCCAGCAGTCCCCGGGGGGGCGGGGAGCTGTTTTTT. Its translation is CASSPRGGGELFF.

The chain is built from TRBV4-2 and TRBJ2-2, with D possibly matching TRBD2 (7 bases). Per germline, CDR1 LGHNA and CDR2 YNFKEQ. The CDR3 covers 17 residues. The V end was cut by 0 bases, the J end by 4 bases, with 15 bases between. The CDR3: CASSQDFRGGSTGELFF. CDR3 nucleotides: TGTGCCAGCAGCCAAGATTTTAGGGGGGGCAGCACCGGGGAGCTGTTTTTT.

This sequence joins TRBV19 and TRBJ1-6, with 7 bases matching TRBD1. The V segment lost 5 bases and the J segment 8 bases; nucleotides outside the gene matches: 9. CDR1 LNHDA and CDR2 SQIVND come from the germline V gene (reference sequence). The CDR3 is 15 amino acids. CDR3 in amino acids: CASSRTGPPDSPLHF. CDR3 DNA: TGTGCCAGTAGTCGGACAGGTCCCCCTGATTCACCCCTCCACTTT.

As regards this clone: This sample also contains other DNA sequences that code for the same CDR3. The chain uses TRBV7-2 and TRBJ2-3; 8 positions agree with TRBD2. Germline CDR1 and CDR2: SGHTA and FQGNSA. J gave up 0 bases and V 1 base, and 3 bases lay outside the gene matches. The CDR3 totals 16 residues. Here the CDR3 DNA reads TGTGCCAGCAGCTTAGGTAGCGGGGAGAGCACAGATACGCAGTATTTT. Its protein product is CASSLGSGESTDTQYF.

The chain links TRBV28 to TRBJ1-4; D might be TRBD1 (5 bases). The CDR3 has 15 amino acids. V was clipped by 2 bases and J by 4 bases, with 11 bases between them. Germline V CDR1 and CDR2: MDHEN, SYDVKM. CDR3 region: CASSLREGINEKLFF. CDR3 nucleotides: TGTGCCAGCAGTTTAAGGGAGGGGATTAATGAAAAACTGTTTTTT. Complete variable domain (other parts from reference TRBV28 and TRBJ1-4): DVKVTQSSRYLVKRTGEKVFLECVQDMDHENMFWYRQDPGLGLRLIYFSYDVKMKEKGDIPEGYSVSREKKERFSLILESASTNQTSMYLCASSLREGINEKLFFGSGTQLSVL.

This clone came up once. V and J are TRBV24-1 and TRBJ1-5, with D possibly matching TRBD1 (6 bases). CDR1 is KGHDR, CDR2 SFDVKD, per germline. The CDR3 runs to 14 residues. V lost 5 bases and J lost 6, with 13 bases in between. In nucleotides, the CDR3 is TGTGCCACCAGTGGGGAGGGGGTTGTTCAGCCCCAGCATTTT. The encoded protein is CATSGEGVVQPQHF.

The table lists this clone with a count of one. The chain recombines TRBV9 with TRBJ1-1; a possible D gene is TRBD1 (6 bases). This CDR3 region has 14 residues. Germline assignment: CDR1 SGDLS and CDR2 YYNGEE. The germline V and J ends were trimmed by 4 bases and 11 bases, with 21 bases remaining between them. This chain's CDR3 is CASSPNRESGAAFF. In nucleotides, the CDR3 is TGTGCCAGCAGCCCTAACAGGGAATCGGGTGCTGCTTTCTTT. Full variable domain (missing parts from reference TRBV9 and TRBJ1-1): DSGVTQTPKHLITATGQRVTLRCSPRSGDLSVYWYQQSLDQGLQFLIQYYNGEERAKGNILERFSAQQFPDLHSELNLSSLELGDSALYFCASSPNRESGAAFFGQGTRLTVV.